The clone carrying this TCR beta chain has just one count. The sample comes from a study of OX40 agonist ivuxolimab in advanced cancers. Libraries were prepared by immunoSEQ multiplex PCR; TCRdb keeps only in-frame clonotypes and omits some of them. Here the sample spans 71,000 or so clones, roughly 90% being singletons. Germline V gene lookup returns CDR1 KGHSH and CDR2 LQKENI. CDR3 length equals 17 residues. The V gene end was trimmed by 2 bases and the J gene end by 7 bases; junction bases not matched to a gene: 13. This specimen consisted of CD4+ or CD8+ T cells sorted from blood, obtained in a trial of the OX40 agonist ivuxolimab. The origin of this receptor is an adult with an advanced solid tumor such as melanoma, head and neck, liver or kidney cancer. The gene calls are TRBV18 and TRBJ1-5, with TRBD1 matching 8 bases. The chain's CDR3 is CASSPGMTGEKGQPQHF. CDR3 coding DNA: TGTGCCAGCTCACCAGGGATGACAGGGGAGAAGGGCCAGCCCCAGCATTTT. Based on the CDR3 plus reference TRBV18 and TRBJ1-5, the full variable domain is NAGVMQNPRHLVRRRGQEARLRCSPMKGHSHVYWYRQLPEEGLKFMVYLQKENIIDESGMPKERFSAEFPKEGPSILRIQQVVRGDSAAYFCASSPGMTGEKGQPQHFGDGTRLSIL.